The 15 T cell receptor beta chains below all came from one sample that was sequenced in a study of response to subunit inactivated influenza vaccine. TCRdb reprocessed the RT-PCR reads via MiXCR and lists one record per CDR3 protein. The sample has hundreds of thousands of distinct CDR3 sequences, around 20% seen once. The specimen was PBMCs from blood, collected 5 days after vaccination. The origin of the receptors is a man in his fifties who received an inactivated influenza vaccine.

The chain is built from TRBV29-1 and TRBJ2-5; tentatively, D is TRBD1 or TRBD2 (7 bases each). The CDR3 has 14 amino acids. Germline CDR1 reads SQVTM; CDR2 reads ANQGSEA. Trimming pared 3 bases from V and 6 bases from J, leaving 17 bases between. The chain's CDR3 is CSVEARGGTKTQYF. CDR3 in DNA: TGCAGCGTTGAGGCCAGGGGGGGCACGAAGACCCAGTACTTC.

V is TRBV5-1 and J is TRBJ2-7; TRBD2 matches at 11 bases. The CDR3 sequence is 14 residues long. Germline-derived CDR1 and CDR2 are SGHRS and YFSETQ. The ends lost 6 bases at V and 4 bases at J; junction bases unmatched: 6. The CDR3 nucleotides are TGCGCCAGCACCGGGACTAGCGGAGGATACGAGCAGTACTTC. Protein product: CASTGTSGGYEQYF.

The rearrangement joins TRBV5-4 to TRBJ2-1; TRBD2 aligns across 7 bases. CDR1 is SGHNT, CDR2 YYREEE, per germline (reference sequence). The CDR3 runs to 15 residues. Losses at the gene ends were 3 bases for V and 8 bases for J; bases not matched to a gene: 11. This chain's CDR3 is CASSSQAGSRDEQFF. Here the CDR3 DNA reads TGTGCCAGCAGCTCCCAAGCGGGATCTAGAGATGAGCAGTTCTTC.

The sample holds many counts of this clonotype. The chain uses TRBV5-1 and TRBJ2-7; 9 nucleotides agree with TRBD1. This CDR3 is built from 14 residues. Germline lookup yields CDR1 SGHRS and CDR2 YFSETQ. V trimming: 5 bases; J trimming: 1 base; junction bases outside the gene matches: 4. Here the CDR3 reads CASSSGTGSYEQYF. The CDR3 bases are TGCGCCAGCAGTTCCGGGACAGGGTCCTACGAGCAGTACTTC.

The chain has TRBV7-9 and TRBJ2-1; TRBD2 aligns across 7 bases. The V gene's germline CDR1 is SEHNR and CDR2 FQNEAQ (reference sequence). CDR3 length equals 13 residues. Germline trimming cut 3 bases from V and 10 bases from J; bases unmatched to any gene: 6. CDR3 sequence: CASSLGGEVEQFF. DNA for the CDR3: TGTGCCAGCAGCTTGGGGGGGGAGGTCGAGCAGTTCTTC.

This chain links TRBV20-1 with TRBJ2-7; 10 positions match TRBD2. Losses at the gene ends were 4 bases for V and 2 bases for J; bases not matched to a gene: 5. This CDR3 has 14 amino acids. Per the germline V gene, CDR1 is DFQATT and CDR2 is SNEGSKA (reference sequence). This CDR3 reads CSAKLAGVTYEQYF. The CDR3 DNA reads TGCAGTGCTAAGCTAGCGGGGGTAACCTACGAGCAGTACTTC.

This clonotype was observed a handful of times. This rearrangement joins TRBV20-1 to TRBJ2-2; the D gene could be TRBD1 or TRBD2 (5 bases each). This CDR3 spans 16 amino acids. V lost 3 bases to trimming and J lost 0 bases, with 14 bases between them. Germline V gene sequence: CDR1 DFQATT, CDR2 SNEGSKA (reference sequence). The CDR3 DNA sequence: TGCAGTGCTAGGTCCCGGGGACCCTCGAACACCGGGGAGCTGTTTTTT. Protein: CSARSRGPSNTGELFF.

This clonotype was seen a few times. The chain combines TRBV12-3 or TRBV12-4 with TRBJ2-3; no reliable D call. Trimming took off 6 bases at V and 1 base at J, with 20 bases between the two ends. The CDR3 length is 17 residues. The chain's CDR3 is CASRSSRLDGRTDTQYF. The DNA for the CDR3 is TGTGCCAGCAGATCGTCTCGACTGGACGGACGCACAGATACGCAGTATTTT.

The V call is TRBV5-1, the J call TRBJ2-1; TRBD1 aligns across 7 bases. V was clipped by 0 bases and J by 3 bases; unmatched bases: 9. Germline values: CDR1 SGHRS, CDR2 YFSETQ. The CDR3 length is 17 residues. Here the CDR3 reads CASSLGPTGTFYNEQFF. The CDR3, as DNA: TGCGCCAGCAGCTTGGGTCCGACAGGGACCTTCTACAATGAGCAGTTCTTC.

The chain joins TRBV29-1 to TRBJ2-7, with 10 bases fitting TRBD1. This CDR3 spans 13 amino acids. Germline V CDR1 and CDR2: SQVTM, ANQGSEA. Trimming took 6 bases from V and 2 from J; bases not matched to a gene: 4. The CDR3 region is CSVAGTGAYEQYF. CDR3 DNA: TGCAGCGTGGCCGGGACAGGGGCCTACGAGCAGTACTTC.

This chain links TRBV12-3 or TRBV12-4 with TRBJ2-7; TRBD1 is a possible D gene (6 bases). This CDR3 region has 16 residues. V was shortened by 1 base and J by 3 bases, with 16 bases between the two germline ends. CDR3 coding DNA: TGTGCCAGCAGTTTAGTGCGTGGGGGCTTTAACTACGAGCAGTACTTC. Translated: CASSLVRGGFNYEQYF.

This clonotype was seen a few times. The gene calls are TRBV6-1 and TRBJ2-2; D unresolved. The ends were cut back, 2 bases at V and 0 bases at J, with 7 bases in the middle. The CDR3 totals 15 residues. The germline CDR1 and CDR2 sequences are MNHNS and SASEGT. DNA for the CDR3: TGTGCCAGCAGTGAACGCGGACCGAACACCGGGGAGCTGTTTTTT. Its translation is CASSERGPNTGELFF.

This rearrangement joins TRBV20-1 to TRBJ2-3; 9 nucleotides line up with TRBD1. In germline, CDR1 is DFQATT, CDR2 SNEGSKA (reference sequence). V dropped 2 bases and J dropped 4; count of bases not matched to a gene: 1. CDR3 length: 13 residues. DNA for the CDR3: TGCAGTGCTAGAAGACAGGGGGCAGATACGCAGTATTTT. Amino acid sequence: CSARRQGADTQYF.

This clonotype was seen a few times. This rearrangement joins TRBV9 to TRBJ2-1; D call uncertain. The germline gives CDR1 SGDLS, CDR2 YYNGEE. The CDR3 covers 18 residues. V shed 3 bases and J shed 0 bases, with 19 bases lying between them. The CDR3 sequence is CASSDHTGAASSYNEQFF. The CDR3 coding sequence is TGTGCCAGCAGCGATCACACCGGAGCCGCTAGCTCCTACAATGAGCAGTTCTTC.

The J gene is TRBJ2-3, the V gene TRBV29-1; TRBD1 might be the D (5 bases). CDR3 size: 14 residues. V was pared by 4 bases and J by 0 bases, with 11 bases between. Germline CDR1 and CDR2: SQVTM and ANQGSEA. DNA of the CDR3: TGCAGCGTTGTGGGTGGACATAGCACAGATACGCAGTATTTT. This encodes CSVVGGHSTDTQYF.